These 28 T cell receptor beta chains were sequenced from one sample in a study of blood T cell repertoires in COVID-19. Produced via immunoSEQ multiplex PCR; TCRdb's table is partial and in-frame only. The profile covers about 76,000 clones, with approximately 81% appearing a single time and 10% to 11% taken by the ten largest. The sample was peripheral blood. All receptors derive from a man aged 60 to 69 with COVID-19, enrolled during active disease.

The chain is built from TRBV25-1 and TRBJ1-5, with TRBD1 matching over 7 bases. The CDR3 consists of 16 residues. V shed 2 bases and J 2 bases; nucleotides not matched to a gene: 6. Germline CDR1 and CDR2: MGHDK and SYGVNS. CDR3 sequence reads: CASSERTGTGNQPQHF. DNA for the CDR3: TGTGCCAGCAGTGAACGAACCGGGACAGGCAATCAGCCCCAGCATTTT. The variable domain in full, with the rest retrieved from reference TRBV25-1 and TRBJ1-5, is EADIYQTPRYLVIGTGKKITLECSQTMGHDKMYWYQQDPGMELHLIHYSYGVNSTEKGDLSSESTVSRIRTEHFPLTLESARPSHTSQYLCASSERTGTGNQPQHFGDGTRLSIL.

The chain uses TRBV27 and TRBJ1-6, with 7 bases fitting TRBD1. This CDR3 has 16 residues. Germline V gene sequence: CDR1 MNHEY, CDR2 SMNVEV (reference sequence). The V gene end was trimmed by 4 bases and the J gene end by 0 bases; junction bases not matched to a gene: 3. As DNA, the CDR3 is TGTGCCAGCAGTTCCAGGGGGGTCTCCTATAATTCACCCCTCCACTTT. Its translation is CASSSRGVSYNSPLHF.

V usage is TRBV3-1 (or the pseudogene TRBV3-2) and J usage is TRBJ2-5, with D possibly being TRBD2 (5 bases). CDR1 LGHDT and CDR2 YNNKEL come from the germline V gene (reference sequence). V was cut by 4 bases and J by 4 bases, with 13 bases left in between. CDR3 length: 14 amino acids. The CDR3 loop reads CASSPLLDSETQYF. DNA for the CDR3: TGTGCCAGCAGCCCCTTACTAGATTCAGAGACCCAGTACTTC.

The genes are TRBV5-1 and TRBJ2-1; D perhaps matches TRBD1 (6 bases). This CDR3 is built from 16 residues. V was cut by 0 bases and J by 5 bases, with 15 bases left in between. Germline V gives CDR1 SGHRS, CDR2 YFSETQ. The CDR3 sequence: CASSLGSGTSNNEQFF. The CDR3 nucleotides read TGCGCCAGCAGCTTGGGATCCGGGACAAGCAACAATGAGCAGTTCTTC.

The V and J genes are TRBV6-4 and TRBJ2-3; 7 bases match TRBD2. This CDR3 contains 14 residues. The germline gives CDR1 MRHNA, CDR2 SNTAGT. The ends lost 4 bases at V and 3 bases at J; junction bases unmatched: 4. CDR3 coding DNA: TGTGCCAGCAGTGTAAGCGGGGTAACAGATACGCAGTATTTT. Translating gives CASSVSGVTDTQYF.

V is TRBV10-3 and J is TRBJ1-1; 10 nucleotides match TRBD1. Germline loops: CDR1 ENHRY, CDR2 SYGVKD. CDR3 length: 12 residues. V was clipped by 8 bases and J by 7 bases; unmatched bases: 4. The CDR3 DNA follows: TGTGCCATCTGGGACAGGGGACTTGAAGCTTTCTTT. Encoded protein: CAIWDRGLEAFF.

V usage is TRBV6-5 and J usage is TRBJ1-1, with a tentative D call TRBD1 (6 bases). The CDR3 loop spans 12 amino acids. CDR1 is MNHEY and CDR2 is SVGAGI in the germline V gene. V gave up 8 bases and J gave up 7 bases, with 14 bases separating them. The CDR3 here is CASFRGLGEAFF. DNA of the CDR3: TGTGCCAGCTTCAGGGGTTTGGGTGAAGCTTTCTTT.

This rearrangement joins TRBV5-1 to TRBJ1-2; the match to TRBD1 covers 7 bases. Germline V gene sequence: CDR1 SGHRS, CDR2 YFSETQ. The CDR3 runs 15 residues. Germline trimming cut 3 bases from V and 3 bases from J; bases unmatched to any gene: 8. CDR3 loop: CASSYSGGSDYGYTF. CDR3 sequence (DNA): TGCGCCAGCAGCTACTCAGGGGGATCGGACTATGGCTACACCTTC.

This clone was observed a single time. The chain uses TRBV7-7 and TRBJ2-3; possibly TRBD2 for D (7 bases). Germline V CDR1 and CDR2: SSHAT, FNYEAQ (reference sequence). The CDR3 consists of 15 residues. V was clipped by 2 bases and J by 3 bases, with 12 bases between them. This CDR3 is CASSLIAGATDTQYF. As DNA, the CDR3 is TGTGCCAGCAGCTTAATTGCGGGGGCAACAGATACGCAGTATTTT.

V gene TRBV19 combines with J gene TRBJ1-2; TRBD1 matches at 9 bases. V lost 3 bases and J lost 7; bases outside the gene matches: 6. Germline CDR1 reads LNHDA; CDR2 reads SQIVND (reference sequence). The CDR3 spans 14 residues. The CDR3 reads CASSILDRGSGYTF. CDR3 in DNA: TGTGCCAGTAGTATCCTAGACAGGGGGTCTGGCTACACCTTC. The full variable domain, completed using reference TRBV19 and TRBJ1-2, is DGGITQSPKYLFRKEGQNVTLSCEQNLNHDAMYWYRQDPGQGLRLIYYSQIVNDFQKGDIAEGYSVSREKKESFPLTVTSAQKNPTAFYLCASSILDRGSGYTFGSGTRLTVV.

The V gene is TRBV12-5, the J gene TRBJ2-1, with 7 bases matching TRBD1. J lost 0 bases, V lost 3 bases, and 5 bases had no gene match. Germline V gene sequence: CDR1 LGHNT, CDR2 FRNRAP. The CDR3 is 16 residues long. CDR3 sequence: CASGFAWDSSYNEQFF. The CDR3 coding sequence is TGTGCTAGTGGTTTCGCCTGGGACAGCTCCTACAATGAGCAGTTCTTC.

The chain employs TRBV29-1 and TRBJ2-7; D might be TRBD1 (7 bases). CDR1 is SQVTM, CDR2 ANQGSEA, per germline. V was cut by 3 bases and J by 2 bases, with 23 bases left in between. The CDR3 is 17 residues long. CDR3 residues: CSVELTGASATAYEQYF. CDR3 coding DNA: TGCAGCGTTGAGCTTACAGGGGCTAGCGCGACTGCCTACGAGCAGTACTTC.

This chain connects TRBV7-3 to TRBJ2-2; TRBD1 agrees at 9 bases. The germline gives CDR1 SGHTA, CDR2 FQGTGA. V shed 5 bases and J 5 bases; nucleotides not matched to a gene: 6. The CDR3 extends over 15 amino acids. CDR3 in amino acids: CASSVGQGVTGELFF. The DNA of the CDR3 is TGTGCCAGCAGCGTGGGACAGGGCGTAACCGGGGAGCTGTTTTTT.

This clone was recorded only once. This rearrangement joins TRBV6-5 to TRBJ2-7, with a weak D call TRBD2 (5 bases). CDR3 length: 12 amino acids. The germline gives CDR1 MNHEY, CDR2 SVGAGI. Trimming stripped 7 bases from V and 0 bases from J, with 7 bases between. The chain's CDR3 is CASIRDSYEQYF. CDR3 nucleotides: TGTGCCAGCATTCGGGACTCCTACGAGCAGTACTTC.

This rearrangement joins TRBV6-5 to TRBJ1-1, with a weak D call TRBD1 (5 bases). The V gene lost 6 bases and the J gene lost 7 bases, with 18 bases spanning the gap. The CDR3 extends over 14 amino acids. Germline V gene lookup returns CDR1 MNHEY and CDR2 SVGAGI. The CDR3 nucleotides read TGTGCCAGCAGATTAGGTGACAGATGGGATGAAGCTTTCTTT. Encoded protein: CASRLGDRWDEAFF.

The count of this clone is one. The chain couples TRBV7-9 to TRBJ2-7, with D tentatively TRBD2 (5 bases). The germline V gene encodes CDR1 SEHNR and CDR2 FQNEAQ (reference sequence). The V end lost 5 bases, the J end lost 2 bases, and 10 bases lay between the germline ends. This CDR3 comprises 13 residues. In DNA form, the CDR3 reads TGTGCCAGCAGCGCCGCCGGGGCCTACGAGCAGTACTTC. Protein: CASSAAGAYEQYF. Looking up the rest from reference TRBV7-9 and TRBJ2-7 gives the full variable domain: DTGVSQNPRHKITKRGQNVTFRCDPISEHNRLYWYRQTLGQGPEFLTYFQNEAQLEKSRLLSDRFSAERPKGSFSTLEIQRTEQGDSAMYLCASSAAGAYEQYFGPGTRLTVT.

This clone was recorded once. The V and J genes are TRBV5-4 and TRBJ2-5, with D possibly TRBD1 on 5 matching bases. Trimming removed 0 bases from V and 0 bases from J, with 9 bases in between. In germline, CDR1 is SGHNT, CDR2 YYREEE (reference sequence). This CDR3 is built from 15 residues. The DNA for the CDR3 is TGTGCCAGCAGCTTGGGGCAGGGTAACCAAGAGACCCAGTACTTC. Its protein product is CASSLGQGNQETQYF.

The rearrangement links TRBV30 to TRBJ1-2; no reliable D call. The CDR3 length is 13 residues. The germline gives CDR1 GTSNPN, CDR2 SVGIG (reference sequence). Trimming pared 3 bases from V and 1 base from J, leaving 9 bases between. The CDR3 protein is CAWRAQINYGYTF. The CDR3 DNA reads TGTGCCTGGAGAGCACAGATTAACTATGGCTACACCTTC.

V is TRBV6-6 and J is TRBJ1-5; 8 bases agree with TRBD1. Germline CDR1 and CDR2: MNHNY and SVGAGI (reference sequence). J gave up 2 bases and V 4 bases, and 1 base lay outside the gene matches. The CDR3 has 14 residues. The CDR3 DNA is TGTGCCAGCAGTTCGGACAGGGGCAATCAGCCCCAGCATTTT. Amino acid sequence: CASSSDRGNQPQHF.

V is TRBV19 and J is TRBJ2-1; tentatively, D is TRBD2 (5 bases). Trimming pared 3 bases from V and 9 bases from J, leaving 9 bases between. CDR3 length: 12 residues. CDR1 and CDR2 from the germline V gene are LNHDA and SQIVND (reference sequence). The CDR3 is CASSIRSGEQFF. The CDR3 DNA follows: TGTGCCAGTAGTATTAGAAGCGGTGAGCAGTTCTTC.

This chain joins TRBV5-1 and TRBJ2-3; D possibly corresponds to TRBD1 (6 bases). Trimming removed 1 base at V and 2 bases at J, with 14 bases between. Germline CDR1 SGHRS, CDR2 YFSETQ. This CDR3 contains 16 residues. CDR3 in amino acids: CASSLIGTTYTDTQYF. CDR3 bases: TGCGCCAGCAGCTTGATCGGGACAACATACACAGATACGCAGTATTTT.

V usage is TRBV18 and J usage is TRBJ2-1; 9 bases line up with TRBD1. CDR1 is KGHSH, CDR2 LQKENI, per germline. J lost 5 bases, V lost 2 bases, and 10 bases had no gene match. This CDR3 is built from 17 residues. The CDR3 bases are TGTGCCAGCTCACCAAGAAGGACAGGGGTCAAGAACAATGAGCAGTTCTTC. Translation gives CASSPRRTGVKNNEQFF.

The chain employs TRBV7-9 and TRBJ2-7; a possible D gene is TRBD1 (6 bases). Germline lookup yields CDR1 SEHNR and CDR2 FQNEAQ (reference sequence). V lost 4 bases and J 0 bases, leaving 16 bases between the germline ends. This CDR3 spans 16 amino acids. CDR3: CASSSMTGEGSYEQYF. The CDR3 DNA reads TGTGCCAGCAGCTCCATGACAGGCGAGGGCTCCTACGAGCAGTACTTC.

The chain carries TRBV2 and TRBJ2-3, with D maybe TRBD2 (5 bases). This CDR3 region has 14 residues. Per germline, CDR1 SNHLY and CDR2 FYNNEI. V shed 7 bases and J shed 1 base, with 12 bases lying between them. The CDR3 DNA reads TGTGCCAGCATGAGGGAGTGGGGCACAGATACGCAGTATTTT. As protein: CASMREWGTDTQYF.

CDR3 sequence: CASSLSGTNYGYTF. DNA for the CDR3: TGTGCCAGCAGCTTATCCGGGACAAACTATGGCTACACCTTC. The chain uses TRBV7-3 and TRBJ1-2; weak D call: TRBD1 (6 bases). V lost 2 bases and J lost 2, with 9 bases in between. Germline V gene sequence: CDR1 SGHTA, CDR2 FQGTGA. There are 14 residues in the CDR3.

This clone has just one count. This chain joins TRBV27 and TRBJ1-4; no clear D. V dropped 1 base and J dropped 0 bases, with 9 bases sitting between them. Germline assignment: CDR1 MNHEY and CDR2 SMNVEV (reference sequence). The CDR3 is 16 residues long. The CDR3 DNA reads TGTGCCAGCAGTTTATACTACTCGGCAACTAATGAAAAACTGTTTTTT. Residues: CASSLYYSATNEKLFF.

This clone has just a few counts. V gene TRBV30 combines with J gene TRBJ1-3, with TRBD1 identical over 8 bases. The germline gives CDR1 GTSNPN, CDR2 SVGIG (reference sequence). The CDR3 totals 14 residues. The V gene end was trimmed by 3 bases and the J gene end by 2 bases; junction bases not matched to a gene: 3. CDR3 sequence (DNA): TGTGCCTGGAGCAGACAGGGGCCTGGAAACACCATATATTTT. This encodes CAWSRQGPGNTIYF. Filled out from reference TRBV30 and TRBJ1-3, the complete variable domain reads SQTIHQWPATLVQPVGSPLSLECTVEGTSNPNLYWYRQAAGRGLQLLFYSVGIGQISSEVPQNLSASRPQDRQFILSSKKLLLSDSGFYLCAWSRQGPGNTIYFGEGSWLTVV.

V is TRBV10-3 and J is TRBJ1-2; the D gene is possibly TRBD1 (6 bases). CDR3 length: 14 residues. Between the trimmed V and J ends, which lost 3 bases and 9 bases, there was a span of 17 bases. Germline values: CDR1 ENHRY, CDR2 SYGVKD. Here the CDR3 DNA reads TGTGCCATCAGTGACTGGACAGAAATTGATCGCTACACCTTC. Its translation: CAISDWTEIDRYTF.